This T cell receptor (beta chain) was obtained from a study of T cell changes during pregnancy in multiple sclerosis (dated by TCRdb to about 2019). About the study as a whole: The study looked at changes in the T cell repertoire across pregnancy in women with multiple sclerosis.

Regarding this clone: The antigen this receptor binds is unknown. The record has no base qualities; no much larger clone is one base away.

The germline V gene supplies CDR1 ENHRY and CDR2 SYGVKD. Including the terminal cysteine and phenylalanine, the CDR3 comprises 12 residues. The kept DNA is CDR3 alone, 36 bases in frame from the first base. V is cut back by 8 bases and J by 6 bases, with 3 bases in the junction unmatched. Library construction relied on the immunoSEQ multiplex PCR assay. TCRdb took this table from immuneACCESS and kept in-frame rearrangements with V and J called. Such tables lack part of the clones; where checked against another copy, unresolved V genes explain under half of the gap, and the rest is unexplained. The sample table records tens of thousands of clones; around four fifths of these occur just once. The ten largest account for 0.55% to 0.75% of the sample.

The starting material was CD4+ T cells from peripheral blood mononuclear cells, obtained before pregnancy. This chain joins TRBV10-3 to TRBJ2-1; TRBD1 lines up with 8 middle nucleotides. This clonotype originated in a female donor with multiple sclerosis, enrolled in a pregnancy study. The CDR3 protein: CAIGQGANEQFF. The sequence in DNA is TGTGCCATCGGGCAGGGGGCCAATGAGCAGTTCTTC.